This T cell receptor (beta chain) was obtained from a study of cytomegalovirus exposure and HLA in healthy donors. Study details: Previous work identified 100 million or so unique TCR beta sequences from some 170 million T cells. General study findings and limits: Cytomegalovirus association was assigned to about 150 TCR beta chains. Some V segments, including TRBV6-2 and TRBV6-3, were excluded as indistinguishable. Later analysis suggested links between common viral pathogens and several top significant clusters.

In the case of this clone: Its antigen is not identified.

CDR3 length: 15 residues. The ends were cut back, 1 base at V and 3 bases at J, with 13 bases in the middle. CDR1 is MGHRA and CDR2 is YSYEKL in the germline V gene. Primers included in the PCR were 60 Vbeta and 13 Jbeta primers. Produced via immunoSEQ multiplex PCR; TCRdb's table is partial and in-frame only. The sample lists over 150,000 clones, roughly 80% occurring once. This clonotype was sampled from a woman aged 45-65 years in good health and CMV-seropositive. The sequencing input was PBMCs. The rearrangement uses TRBV4-1 and TRBJ2-7; D possibly corresponds to TRBD1 (5 bases). DNA for the CDR3: TGCGCCAGCAGCCAAGGGCAGGGATTCTTCTACGAGCAGTACTTC. It encodes CASSQGQGFFYEQYF.